This T cell receptor (beta chain) appears in the sequencing data of a study of regulatory T cells in long-lasting Graves disease. The time point denotes: newly diagnosed GD, antithyroid drugs for less than 3 months. The TCR library used RNA extracted from PBMCs. Patients came through an endocrinology department, and that department was in Xi'an, China. For TCR beta, libraries came from iRepertoire HTBI primers and Arm-PCR of CDR3 regions. TCRdb reprocessed the multiplex PCR reads with MiXCR, giving one entry per CDR3 protein. The sample yields roughly 500,000 distinct CDR3 sequences, around 12% seen once. This clonotype has ten or more counts. This sample was shared with a second study, whose subject was T cells in Graves' hyperthyroidism and ophthalmopathy.

This TCR came from a woman aged 25 to 39 with Graves disease. The sample consisted of peripheral blood mononuclear cells (PBMCs), taken at new diagnosis, from a patient treated with antithyroid drugs.

The CDR3 loop is CASSYRDRDEKLFF. The CDR3 region has the DNA TGTGCCAGCAGCTACCGGGACAGGGATGAAAAACTGTTTTTT. The V and J genes are TRBV28 and TRBJ1-4, with 9 bases identical to TRBD1. CDR3 length: 14 amino acids. In germline, CDR1 is MDHEN, CDR2 SYDVKM. V shed 6 bases and J 6 bases; nucleotides not matched to a gene: 5. Based on the CDR3 plus reference TRBV28 and TRBJ1-4, the full variable domain is DVKVTQSSRYLVKRTGEKVFLECVQDMDHENMFWYRQDPGLGLRLIYFSYDVKMKEKGDIPEGYSVSREKKERFSLILESASTNQTSMYLCASSYRDRDEKLFFGSGTQLSVL.